This T cell receptor (beta chain) derives from a study of glioma-infiltrating T cells after dendritic cell vaccination. Study in general: Treatment, given 2003 to 2012, was autologous tumor lysate-pulsed dendritic cell vaccination.

Germline V lookup: CDR1 GTSNPN, CDR2 SVGIG (reference sequence). V dropped 4 bases and J dropped 6 bases, with 4 bases sitting between them. The CDR3 consists of 10 residues. TCRdb's copy holds only in-frame clones and misses some; the assay was immunoSEQ multiplex PCR. The sample lists about 96,000 clones, around three quarters occurring once. The chain joins TRBV30 to TRBJ2-1; D remains unclear. This TCR derives from a human donor with glioblastoma. The sample consisted of blood, taken before dendritic cell vaccination. The chain's CDR3 is CAWNGNEQFF. As DNA, the CDR3 is TGTGCCTGGAACGGCAATGAGCAGTTCTTC. The whole variable domain, filled in from reference TRBV30 and TRBJ2-1, reads SQTIHQWPATLVQPVGSPLSLECTVEGTSNPNLYWYRQAAGRGLQLLFYSVGIGQISSEVPQNLSASRPQDRQFILSSKKLLLSDSGFYLCAWNGNEQFFGPGTRLTVL.